A selection of T cell receptor beta chains follows, all from one sample in a study of blood T cells in healthy people across ages. From the 5' RACE reads, TCRdb called clonotypes with MiXCR, one entry per CDR3 protein. The sample has about 800,000 distinct CDR3 sequences; roughly 64% are singletons. Material: blood. The receptors derive from a man aged 25-40 years in good health. CDR3s include the opening cysteine and the closing phenylalanine or tryptophan.

cdr3_aa: CASSLTLETTDTQYF
j_call: TRBJ2-3
v_call: TRBV7-3

cdr3_aa: CASSLPGVQSAKGYTF
j_call: TRBJ1-2
v_call: TRBV5-5

cdr3_aa: CSAQVAGGTISYEQYF
j_call: TRBJ2-7
v_call: TRBV20-1

cdr3_aa: CASRKGGSSYNEQYF
j_call: NA
v_call: TRBV5-4

cdr3_aa: CAISEWRDNEQFF
j_call: TRBJ2-1
v_call: TRBV10-3

cdr3_aa: CASSSPQGDTDTQYF
j_call: TRBJ2-3
v_call: TRBV28

cdr3_aa: CASSWGVGDTF
j_call: TRBJ1-2
v_call: TRBV6-6

cdr3_aa: CASSLGGGSGSYEQYF
j_call: NA
v_call: TRBV7-9

cdr3_aa: CATSSLTGTRDQPQHF
j_call: TRBJ1-5
v_call: TRBV15

cdr3_aa: CSVEGQGGPNYGYTF
j_call: TRBJ1-2
v_call: TRBV29-1

cdr3_aa: CSVEEDTSYEQYF
j_call: TRBJ2-7
v_call: TRBV29-1

cdr3_aa: CASSVRGGELFF
j_call: TRBJ2-2
v_call: TRBV9

cdr3_aa: CAIDTPDLRTGPTDTQYF
j_call: TRBJ2-3
v_call: TRBV6-5

cdr3_aa: CAWSVNEKLFF
j_call: TRBJ1-4
v_call: TRBV30

cdr3_aa: CASSLSGGSTEYEQYF
j_call: TRBJ2-7
v_call: TRBV28

cdr3_aa: CASSLGGQHKETQYF
j_call: TRBJ2-5
v_call: TRBV7-9

cdr3_aa: CASKGADAEAFF
j_call: TRBJ1-1
v_call: TRBV5-1

cdr3_aa: CASSSSPNTQYF
j_call: TRBJ2-3
v_call: TRBV7-2

cdr3_aa: CASSSQEQGVGNRPQHF
j_call: TRBJ1-5
v_call: TRBV5-8

cdr3_aa: CASLLLGDRAFF
j_call: TRBJ1-1
v_call: TRBV6-6

cdr3_aa: CASSFICGSLWEQFF
j_call: TRBJ2-1
v_call: TRBV7-9

cdr3_aa: CASSVQGWANVLTF
j_call: TRBJ2-6
v_call: TRBV10-2

cdr3_aa: CASSLRTSGDTQYF
j_call: TRBJ2-3
v_call: TRBV7-6

cdr3_aa: CASSPVVGRAAETQYF
j_call: TRBJ2-5
v_call: TRBV18

cdr3_aa: CASSDLRGQETQYF
j_call: TRBJ2-5
v_call: TRBV12-3/TRBV12-4

cdr3_aa: CSARLPGLPSNQPQHF
j_call: TRBJ1-5
v_call: TRBV20-1

cdr3_aa: CSARVGESPEAFF
j_call: TRBJ1-1
v_call: TRBV20-1

cdr3_aa: CATSRGTAFNTGELFF
j_call: TRBJ2-2
v_call: TRBV12-3/TRBV12-4

cdr3_aa: CASSSPDRLNQPQHF
j_call: TRBJ1-5
v_call: TRBV28

cdr3_aa: CASSSPWAGTQYF
j_call: TRBJ2-5
v_call: TRBV7-2

cdr3_aa: CASSLAPGQSYYTF
j_call: TRBJ1-2
v_call: TRBV27

cdr3_aa: CASSSGFVETQYF
j_call: TRBJ2-5
v_call: TRBV18

cdr3_aa: CSGNRGFGYTEAFF
j_call: TRBJ1-1
v_call: TRBV29-1

cdr3_aa: CASSQGGTVQETQYF
j_call: TRBJ2-5
v_call: TRBV4-1

cdr3_aa: CASSFERGYPYEQYF
j_call: TRBJ2-7
v_call: TRBV7-2

cdr3_aa: CASSWKAQAANYGYTF
j_call: TRBJ1-2
v_call: TRBV7-2

cdr3_aa: CASSQVDLAGFLLNEQYF
j_call: TRBJ2-5
v_call: TRBV4-2

cdr3_aa: CASSVARVGHLRELWGTDTQYF
j_call: TRBJ2-3
v_call: TRBV9

cdr3_aa: CASSSGTSLQETQYF
j_call: NA
v_call: TRBV10-2

cdr3_aa: CASSSARGRETQYF
j_call: NA
v_call: TRBV6-5

cdr3_aa: CATSSGDRVTDTQYF
j_call: TRBJ2-3
v_call: TRBV15

cdr3_aa: CASKWTGHTDTQYF
j_call: TRBJ2-3
v_call: TRBV27

cdr3_aa: CSARPDNTDTQYF
j_call: TRBJ2-3
v_call: TRBV20-1

cdr3_aa: CSARGTGDYNEQFF
j_call: TRBJ2-1
v_call: TRBV20-1

cdr3_aa: CASSLGTGGRGEQFF
j_call: TRBJ2-1
v_call: TRBV5-1

cdr3_aa: CASDGVRTQYF
j_call: TRBJ2-5
v_call: TRBV10-1

cdr3_aa: CASSPHRRVGGYTF
j_call: TRBJ1-2
v_call: TRBV7-2

cdr3_aa: CASSRQGHGYTF
j_call: TRBJ1-2
v_call: TRBV2

cdr3_aa: CASSEGQGHEQYF
j_call: NA
v_call: TRBV7-9

cdr3_aa: CASSPQEVYEQFF
j_call: TRBJ2-1
v_call: TRBV18

cdr3_aa: CASSETGNGDEQYF
j_call: TRBJ2-7
v_call: TRBV3-1

cdr3_aa: CASSLLGSTGSEQYF
j_call: TRBJ2-7
v_call: TRBV5-1

cdr3_aa: CASSLASNNEQYF
j_call: NA
v_call: TRBV7-6

cdr3_aa: CASSQVAWGEQYF
j_call: TRBJ2-5
v_call: TRBV4-1

cdr3_aa: CASSLAVGSGETQYF
j_call: TRBJ2-5
v_call: TRBV7-2